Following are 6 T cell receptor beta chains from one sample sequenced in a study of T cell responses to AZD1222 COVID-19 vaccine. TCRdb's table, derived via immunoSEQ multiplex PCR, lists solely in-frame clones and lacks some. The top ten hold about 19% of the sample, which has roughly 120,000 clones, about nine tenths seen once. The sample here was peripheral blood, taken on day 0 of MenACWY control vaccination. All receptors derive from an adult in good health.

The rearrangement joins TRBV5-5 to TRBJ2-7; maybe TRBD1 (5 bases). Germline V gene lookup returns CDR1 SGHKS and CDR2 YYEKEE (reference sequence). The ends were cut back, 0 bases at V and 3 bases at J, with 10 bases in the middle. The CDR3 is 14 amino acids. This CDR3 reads CASSLDRSSYEQYF. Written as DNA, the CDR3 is TGTGCCAGCAGCTTGGACAGGAGTAGCTACGAGCAGTACTTC.

In nucleotides, the CDR3 is TGCGCCAGCAGCTCGATTATCTCACAGGTAAACACTGAAGCTTTCTTT. It codes for CASSSIISQVNTEAFF. The V call is TRBV5-1, the J call TRBJ1-1; D may be TRBD1 (5 bases). The CDR3 is 16 residues long. V was shortened by 3 bases and J by 2 bases, with 17 bases between the two germline ends. Germline-derived CDR1 and CDR2 are SGHRS and YFSETQ.

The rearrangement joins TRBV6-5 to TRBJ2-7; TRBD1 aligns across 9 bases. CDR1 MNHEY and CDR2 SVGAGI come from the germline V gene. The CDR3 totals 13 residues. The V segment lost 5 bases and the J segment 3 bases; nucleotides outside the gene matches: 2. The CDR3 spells CASSLDRGYEQYF. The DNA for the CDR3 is TGTGCCAGCAGTCTGGACAGGGGCTACGAGCAGTACTTC.

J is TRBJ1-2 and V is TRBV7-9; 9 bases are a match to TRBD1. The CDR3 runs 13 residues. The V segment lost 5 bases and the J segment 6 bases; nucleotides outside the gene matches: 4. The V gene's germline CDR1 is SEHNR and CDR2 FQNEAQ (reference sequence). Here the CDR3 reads CASSPRDRDGYTF. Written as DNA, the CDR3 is TGTGCCAGCAGCCCCCGGGACAGGGATGGCTACACCTTC.

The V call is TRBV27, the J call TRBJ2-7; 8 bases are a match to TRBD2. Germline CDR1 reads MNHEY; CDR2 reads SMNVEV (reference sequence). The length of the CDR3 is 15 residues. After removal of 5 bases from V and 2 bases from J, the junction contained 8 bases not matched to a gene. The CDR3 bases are TGTGCCAGCAGTCCGGGACTAGTATTCACCTACGAGCAGTACTTC. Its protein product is CASSPGLVFTYEQYF.

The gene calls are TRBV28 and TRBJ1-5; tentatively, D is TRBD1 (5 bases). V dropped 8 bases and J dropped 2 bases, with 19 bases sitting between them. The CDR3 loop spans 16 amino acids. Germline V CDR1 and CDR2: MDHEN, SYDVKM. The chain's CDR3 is CASRRTPRVGNQPQHF. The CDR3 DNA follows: TGTGCCAGCCGAAGAACCCCCAGGGTCGGCAATCAGCCCCAGCATTTT.